The entry below gives a single T cell receptor beta chain sequence along with its context. This sample is drawn from a study of control samples from healthy donors and cancer patients. J gave up 9 bases and V 6 bases, and 10 bases lay outside the gene matches. Germline V gene lookup returns CDR1 MNHEY and CDR2 SVGAGI. There are 15 residues in the CDR3. Clones were read by immunoSEQ multiplex PCR, and TCRdb kept only the in-frame ones, dropping some. The sample comprises 100,000 to 150,000 clones, roughly 88% of which are singletons, and roughly 3.1% rests with the top ten. This receptor was obtained from a man aged 50-59 years in good health. The rearrangement links TRBV6-5 to TRBJ2-2, with 10 nucleotides matching TRBD2. The sequenced material came from blood. The CDR3: CASSGSGGAWWELFF. The DNA of the CDR3 is TGTGCCAGCAGCGGGAGCGGGGGGGCCTGGTGGGAGCTGTTTTTT.